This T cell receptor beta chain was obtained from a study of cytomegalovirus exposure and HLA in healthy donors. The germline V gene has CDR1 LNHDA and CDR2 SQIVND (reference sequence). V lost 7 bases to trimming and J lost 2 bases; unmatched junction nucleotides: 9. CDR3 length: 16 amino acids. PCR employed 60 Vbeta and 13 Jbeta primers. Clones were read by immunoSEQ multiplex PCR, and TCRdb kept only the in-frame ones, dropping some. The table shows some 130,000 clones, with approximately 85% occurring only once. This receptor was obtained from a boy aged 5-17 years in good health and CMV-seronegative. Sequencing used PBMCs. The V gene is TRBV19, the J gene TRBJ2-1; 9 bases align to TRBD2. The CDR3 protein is CASTLSSGNTYNEQFF. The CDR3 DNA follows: TGTGCCAGTACCCTTTCTAGCGGGAACACCTACAATGAGCAGTTCTTC.